These T cell receptor beta chains were read from a single sample in a study of cytomegalovirus exposure and HLA in healthy donors. Some clones are missing from TCRdb's copy, which holds only in-frame ones; the method was immunoSEQ multiplex PCR. This sample has 90,000 or so clones, with 80% to 90% found just once. Sample: PBMCs. These receptors came from a man younger than 45 in good health and CMV-seropositive. Both conserved end residues are part of each CDR3. D genes are given only for firm matches. Expanded clones get a size class; other rows say once, few or many, or leave the size out.

cdr3_aa | cdr3_nt | v_call | clone_size | d_call | j_call
CASSLGRFHEQYF | TGTGCCAGCAGTTTGGGCCGGTTTCACGAGCAGTACTTC | TRBV27 | NA | NA | TRBJ2-7
CAISEADNQPQHF | TGTGCCATCAGTGAGGCAGACAATCAGCCCCAGCATTTT | TRBV10-3 | NA | NA | TRBJ1-5
CASSVGTAQETQYF | TGTGCCAGCAGCGTTGGGACAGCCCAAGAGACCCAGTACTTC | TRBV9 | NA | TRBD1 | TRBJ2-5
CASSQEDRRGQETQYF | TGCGCCAGCAGCCAAGAGGACAGGAGAGGGCAAGAGACCCAGTACTTC | TRBV4-1 | NA | TRBD1 | TRBJ2-5
CASRRILRDTEAFF | TGTGCCAGCAGGAGAATCCTACGTGACACTGAAGCTTTCTTT | TRBV2 | few | NA | TRBJ1-1
CASSMTGRNEQYF | TGTGCCAGCAGTATGACAGGGAGGAACGAGCAGTACTTC | TRBV2 | NA | NA | TRBJ2-7
CAISVGQGIYLETQYF | TGTGCCATCAGTGTCGGACAGGGGATCTACTTGGAGACCCAGTACTTC | TRBV10-3 | NA | TRBD1 | TRBJ2-5
CASRHRGENTEAFF | TGTGCCAGCAGGCACAGGGGTGAGAACACTGAAGCTTTCTTT | TRBV6-1 | NA | TRBD1 | TRBJ1-1
CAWSSLTSGPTDTQYF | TGTGCCTGGAGCTCACTCACTAGCGGGCCCACAGATACGCAGTATTTT | TRBV30 | NA | TRBD2 | TRBJ2-3
CASSVDRATPYEQYF | TGTGCCAGCAGCGTGGACAGGGCCACCCCCTACGAGCAGTACTTC | TRBV5-6 | NA | TRBD1 | TRBJ2-7
CVSSQRLAGAYTGELFF | TGTGTCAGCAGTCAGAGACTAGCGGGAGCCTACACCGGGGAGCTGTTTTTT | TRBV27 | NA | TRBD2 | TRBJ2-2
CASSQESVGGRFYNEQFF | TGTGCCAGCAGCCAAGAATCTGTCGGCGGGAGGTTCTACAATGAGCAGTTCTTC | TRBV4-2 | once | TRBD2 | TRBJ2-1
CAWSEGQKETQYF | TGTGCCTGGAGTGAGGGACAGAAAGAGACCCAGTACTTC | TRBV30 | NA | TRBD1 | TRBJ2-5
CASGRGGQTTEAFF | TGCGCCAGCGGCCGCGGGGGACAAACCACTGAAGCTTTCTTT | TRBV5-1 | NA | NA | TRBJ1-1
CASSITSEVLSSYNEQFF | TGCGCCAGCTCTATAACTAGCGAGGTCCTTTCCTCCTACAATGAGCAGTTCTTC | TRBV4-1 | NA | TRBD2 | TRBJ2-1
CASRAGGLWEQYF | TGTGCCAGCCGAGCGGGGGGCCTGTGGGAGCAGTACTTC | TRBV5-6 | NA | TRBD2 | TRBJ2-7
CSVEGEWGLDYNEQFF | TGCAGCGTTGAGGGGGAGTGGGGACTGGACTACAATGAGCAGTTCTTC | TRBV29-1 | NA | NA | TRBJ2-1
CASSLVHAGPSGNTIYF | TGTGCCAGCAGCTTAGTTCATGCAGGGCCCTCTGGAAACACCATATATTTT | TRBV7-8 | NA | NA | TRBJ1-3
CAWSVLPSNTQYF | TGTGCCTGGAGTGTACTGCCGAGTAATACGCAGTATTTT | TRBV30 | NA | NA | TRBJ2-3
CASTQGQAGGDNEQFF | TGTGCCAGCACCCAGGGGCAAGCGGGAGGCGACAATGAGCAGTTCTTC | TRBV6-6 | NA | TRBD2 | TRBJ2-1
CSVAQGLAETQYF | TGCAGCGTTGCCCAAGGACTAGCGGAGACCCAGTACTTC | TRBV29-1 | NA | TRBD2 | TRBJ2-5